The source of this T cell receptor beta chain is a study of T cells in Graves' hyperthyroidism and ophthalmopathy. Over 18 months, lack of ophthalmopathy progression marked Graves' hyperthyroidism as stable. Only a few counts were recorded for this clonotype. Germline V gene data show CDR1 as SEHNR and CDR2 as FQNEAQ (reference sequence). Trimming left V 11 bases short and J 3 bases short, with 19 bases between. This CDR3 region has 15 residues. There were TCR beta CDR3 regions amplified from RNA transcripts. Carried out on the TCR CDR3, a first-round RT-PCR used the HTBI primer set. TCRdb fed the multiplex PCR reads into MiXCR, producing one record per CDR3 protein. Here the sample spans hundreds of thousands of distinct CDR3 sequences, over 35% being singletons.

The chain couples TRBV7-9 to TRBJ1-4; D is perhaps TRBD1 (5 bases). The sample was blood. This TCR came from a man aged 18 to 29 with Graves' hyperthyroidism. CDR3 sequence (DNA): TGTGCCGGACGGCAGAACGAAGGGGCTAATGAAAAACTGTTTTTT. Its translation is CAGRQNEGANEKLFF.